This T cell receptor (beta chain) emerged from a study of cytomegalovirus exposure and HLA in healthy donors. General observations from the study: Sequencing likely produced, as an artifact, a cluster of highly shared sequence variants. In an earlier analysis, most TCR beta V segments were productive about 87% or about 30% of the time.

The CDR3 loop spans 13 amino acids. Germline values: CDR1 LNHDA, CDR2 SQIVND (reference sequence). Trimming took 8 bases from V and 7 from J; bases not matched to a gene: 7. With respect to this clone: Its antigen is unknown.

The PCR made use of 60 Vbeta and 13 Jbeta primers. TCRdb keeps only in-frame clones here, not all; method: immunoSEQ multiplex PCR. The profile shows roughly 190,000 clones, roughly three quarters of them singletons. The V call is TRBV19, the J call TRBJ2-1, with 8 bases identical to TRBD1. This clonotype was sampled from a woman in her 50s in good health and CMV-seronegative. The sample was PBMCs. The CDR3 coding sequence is TGTGCCAGTCGGGACAGGAGGGGGAATGAGCAGTTCTTC. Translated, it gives CASRDRRGNEQFF.